The sequence of this T cell receptor beta chain was determined in a study of Ad26.COV2.S vaccination and SARS-CoV-2 variants. Study-level information: In the study, Ad26.COV2.S was injected intramuscularly once, or twice 56 days apart. Study-wide findings and caveats: Responses of spike-specific T cells (both CD8+ and CD4+) reportedly showed substantial breadth after vaccination.

Using immunoSEQ multiplex PCR, the repertoire was profiled, and TCRdb retains in-frame clones only, with some absent. The table has about 380,000 clones, roughly four fifths seen once. V was pared by 4 bases and J by 5 bases, with 14 bases of the junction left unmatched. The germline CDR1 and CDR2 sequences are SGHDN and FVKESK. This CDR3 is 18 amino acids long. The treatment was: some 19 received Ad26.COV2.S at low or high dose, single or two shots; about 5 received placebo; per-sample allocation not given. The samples date from day 63 after the first vaccine or placebo injection. With regard to this clone: What it recognizes is unknown.

This sequence joins TRBV14 and TRBJ2-1; 10 positions match TRBD2. The sequenced sample was peripheral blood, obtained in a trial of Ad26.COV2.S vaccine versus placebo. The receptor comes from a person aged 18-65 years who received the Ad26.COV2.S COVID-19 vaccine or a placebo. The CDR3 DNA reads TGTGCCAGCAGCCGAACCGTTTGGAGGAGCGGGAGGGACAATGAGCAGTTCTTC. This gives the protein CASSRTVWRSGRDNEQFF.